The next 18 T cell receptor beta chains were all read from a single sample in a study of graft-versus-host responses after intestinal transplantation. Their specific antigens are unknown. This table comes from immunoSEQ multiplex PCR, and its TCRdb copy is limited to in-frame clones, with some not included. The data contain roughly 51,000 clones, around 92% of them singletons. The input for sequencing was unstimulated CD4+ T cells sorted from spleen or lymph node cells, taken before transplant. The receptors here all came from a human donor who was the organ donor for an intestinal transplant.

This chain uses TRBV6-6 with TRBJ1-2, with TRBD1 matching over 7 bases. Germline CDR1 MNHNY, CDR2 SVGAGI (reference sequence). The V segment lost 2 bases and the J segment 4 bases; nucleotides outside the gene matches: 4. The CDR3 loop spans 14 amino acids. Here the CDR3 reads CASSYARDSYGYTF. The CDR3 bases are TGTGCCAGCAGTTACGCCCGGGACAGCTATGGCTACACCTTC.

The rearrangement uses TRBV9 and TRBJ1-4; 7 nucleotides match TRBD1. Germline loops: CDR1 SGDLS, CDR2 YYNGEE. There are 14 residues in the CDR3. V lost 3 bases to trimming and J lost 7 bases; unmatched junction nucleotides: 6. CDR3 DNA: TGTGCCAGCAGCGAGGCAGGGGGAGGTGAAAAACTGTTTTTT. Its protein is CASSEAGGGEKLFF.

This clone was seen a single time. The gene calls are TRBV5-1 and TRBJ2-7; TRBD2 matches at 11 bases. J lost 6 bases, V lost 4 bases, and 12 bases had no gene match. CDR1 and CDR2 from the germline V gene are SGHRS and YFSETQ. The CDR3 is 16 amino acids. This CDR3 reads CASSDGTSGFPGEQYF. CDR3 DNA: TGCGCCAGCAGCGACGGGACTAGCGGTTTCCCCGGCGAGCAGTACTTC.

The chain links TRBV21-1 to TRBJ1-1; whether TRBD1, the table's D call, matches the DNA was not checked. TRBV21-1 corresponds to a pseudogene. The CDR3 has 18 residues. CDR3 sequence (DNA): TGTGCCAGCAGCAAAGAAGGGAGGGACAGGGCCTTGAACACTGAAGCTTTCTTT. Translation: CASSKEGRDRALNTEAFF.

The gene calls are TRBV4-1 and TRBJ2-1, with 10 bases matching TRBD2. This CDR3 has 17 residues. After removal of 1 base from V and 8 bases from J, the junction contained 11 bases not matched to a gene. Looked up from germline, CDR1 is MGHRA and CDR2 is YSYEKL. Written as DNA, the CDR3 is TGCGCCAGCAGCCAAGGGGTTAAACTAGCGGGAAGGTATGAGCAGTTCTTC. Translation: CASSQGVKLAGRYEQFF.

This chain links TRBV5-1 with TRBJ2-3; maybe TRBD2 (5 bases). Looked up from germline, CDR1 is SGHRS and CDR2 is YFSETQ. The V and J ends lost 4 bases and 6 bases respectively, with 9 bases between them. There are 12 residues in the CDR3. CDR3 in amino acids: CASSPPGDTQYF. In nucleotides, the CDR3 is TGCGCCAGCAGCCCCCCGGGGGATACGCAGTATTTT.

V is TRBV11-2 and J is TRBJ1-4; 8 bases fit TRBD1. This CDR3 is built from 14 residues. Trimming at V came to 1 base and at J to 10 bases, leaving 5 bases not matched to a gene. CDR1 is SGHAT and CDR2 is FQNNGV in the germline V gene. The CDR3 region is CASSLAGGDGKLFF. The CDR3 DNA follows: TGTGCCAGCAGCTTAGCAGGGGGCGACGGAAAACTGTTTTTT.

The CDR3 here is CASSLYRGGNEKLFF. The CDR3 DNA is TGTGCCAGCAGCCTTTACAGGGGGGGAAATGAAAAACTGTTTTTT. This chain links TRBV7-9 with TRBJ1-4; TRBD1 matches at 8 bases. J lost 5 bases, V lost 5 bases, and 7 bases had no gene match. This CDR3 has 15 amino acids. Germline CDR1 is SEHNR and CDR2 is FQNEAQ (reference sequence).

The chain employs TRBV7-9 and TRBJ2-1; 9 bases agree with TRBD1. Germline CDR1 SEHNR, CDR2 FQNEAQ (reference sequence). V gave up 4 bases and J gave up 7 bases; unmatched junction bases: 5. The CDR3 is 14 amino acids. CDR3 nucleotides: TGTGCCAGCAGCTCCCGAGGGACAGGGAATGAGCAGTTCTTC. It codes for CASSSRGTGNEQFF.

The rearrangement uses TRBV28 and TRBJ2-5, with D possibly matching TRBD2 (5 bases). The germline CDR1 and CDR2 sequences are MDHEN and SYDVKM. Trimming stripped 3 bases from V and 7 bases from J, with 9 bases between. The CDR3 covers 12 residues. This CDR3 reads CASSFIRGTQYF. The CDR3 nucleotides are TGTGCCAGCAGTTTTATCCGGGGGACCCAGTACTTC.

The J gene is TRBJ1-1, the V gene TRBV5-4; D is unresolved. Germline CDR1 and CDR2: SGHNT and YYREEE (reference sequence). This CDR3 comprises 16 residues. V lost 4 bases, J lost 2 bases, and 18 bases lay in between. The DNA of the CDR3 is TGTGCCAGCAGCATTGGTGGGCAAACGCTTAACACTGAAGCTTTCTTT. Protein: CASSIGGQTLNTEAFF.

The CDR3 DNA follows: TGTGCCAGCAGTTACGGGTCGACAGGGGGCAGGAACATTCAGTACTTC. Protein product: CASSYGSTGGRNIQYF. The V gene is TRBV6-6, the J gene TRBJ2-4; 10 positions match TRBD1. The CDR3 extends over 16 amino acids. V dropped 2 bases and J dropped 7; count of bases not matched to a gene: 8. Per germline, CDR1 MNHNY and CDR2 SVGAGI (reference sequence).

The chain combines TRBV2 with TRBJ1-1; D possibly corresponds to TRBD1 (5 bases). Germline V CDR1 and CDR2: SNHLY, FYNNEI. The CDR3 length is 15 residues. Trimming took off 5 bases at V and 4 bases at J, with 17 bases between the two ends. The chain's CDR3 is CASSMGRGGSTEAFF. The CDR3 nucleotides are TGTGCCAGCAGTATGGGAAGGGGAGGGAGCACTGAAGCTTTCTTT.

In this sample, this clone turned up once. The chain couples TRBV7-2 to TRBJ2-5, with 8 bases matching TRBD2. The closer fit of TRBJ2-7 to the DNA end suggests the J call may be wrong. CDR3 length: 18 residues. The germline V gene has CDR1 SGHTA and CDR2 FQGNSA. CDR3 in DNA: TGTGCCAGCAGCTTAATGGGCGGGAGGTTTCCCTCCTCCTACGAGCAGTACTTC. Its translation is CASSLMGGRFPSSYEQYF.

CDR3 amino acids: CASSPPTGGVYGYTF. For the CDR3, the DNA is TGTGCCAGCAGTCCGCCCACGGGGGGTGTATATGGCTACACCTTC. The chain recombines TRBV28 with TRBJ1-2, with D maybe TRBD1 (5 bases). The CDR3 consists of 15 residues. CDR1 MDHEN and CDR2 SYDVKM come from the germline V gene. Between the trimmed V and J ends, which lost 5 bases and 5 bases, there was a span of 18 bases.

V usage is TRBV29-1 and J usage is TRBJ2-1; 7 bases are shared with TRBD1. This CDR3 comprises 15 residues. Per germline, CDR1 SQVTM and CDR2 ANQGSEA. V lost 4 bases and J lost 0; bases outside the gene matches: 6. This chain's CDR3 is CSVVGGQVSYNEQFF. The DNA for the CDR3 is TGCAGCGTTGTAGGCGGACAGGTCTCCTACAATGAGCAGTTCTTC.

The chain employs TRBV6-5 and TRBJ2-5, with 8 bases fitting TRBD2. The V and J ends lost 3 bases and 4 bases, in that order; junction bases with no gene match: 7. The CDR3 is made up of 15 amino acids. Germline CDR1 reads MNHEY; CDR2 reads SVGAGI. DNA of the CDR3: TGTGCCAGCAGTTATCAACTAGCGGTTGGAGAGACCCAGTACTTC. It specifies CASSYQLAVGETQYF.

This clone was counted only a few times. J is TRBJ2-7 and V is TRBV2; D is possibly TRBD1 (5 bases). CDR1 SNHLY and CDR2 FYNNEI come from the germline V gene. V lost 8 bases to trimming and J lost 2 bases, with 10 bases between them. The CDR3 consists of 12 residues. Here the CDR3 reads CASGAHPYEQYF. In nucleotides, the CDR3 is TGTGCCAGCGGGGCTCATCCCTACGAGCAGTACTTC.